This record covers a single T cell receptor (beta chain). The sample originates from a study of control samples from healthy donors and cancer patients. V was cut by 7 bases and J by 4 bases, with 20 bases left in between. CDR1 is MNHEY and CDR2 is SMNVEV in the germline V gene (reference sequence). This CDR3 region has 16 residues. Produced via immunoSEQ multiplex PCR; TCRdb's table is partial and in-frame only. The table shows roughly 98,000 clones, with just over 90% occurring only once. The clonotype comes from a man in his late teens or twenties in good health. The sequenced sample was blood. The chain recombines TRBV27 with TRBJ1-5; D may be TRBD1 (5 bases). The CDR3 reads CASTKTGSGTNQPQHF. Here the CDR3 DNA reads TGTGCCAGCACCAAAACCGGGTCAGGGACTAATCAGCCCCAGCATTTT.